This TCR beta chain was profiled in a study of blood T cell repertoires in COVID-19. CDR1 and CDR2 (germline): SGHRS, YFSETQ. The CDR3 length is 16 residues. Losses at the gene ends were 1 base for V and 2 bases for J; bases not matched to a gene: 5. In the original processing: Estimation of nucleated cell counts relied on the amplification of reference gene primers. The table came from immunoSEQ multiplex PCR; TCRdb's copy has only in-frame clones and leaves some out. V, J and clone size are those of that table, while D and trimming were read from the DNA. This table holds approximately 88,000 clones, 65% to 80% found once.

The V and J genes are TRBV5-1 and TRBJ2-2, with 7 bases matching TRBD1. This sequence was found in a human donor in a cohort sampled during active COVID-19. Input material: peripheral blood. CDR3 nucleotide sequence: TGCGCCAGCAGCTTGAACCGGGACAGTAACACCGGGGAGCTGTTTTTT. It specifies CASSLNRDSNTGELFF.